A selection of T cell receptor beta chains follows, all from one sample in a study of blood T cells in healthy people across ages. Via MiXCR, TCRdb re-called the 5' RACE reads, giving one row per CDR3 protein. Altogether about 1.5 million distinct CDR3 sequences are present, around 40% being singletons, with the ten largest covering less than 5%. Material: blood. These receptors came from a woman between 18 and 29 years old in good health. CDR3s include the opening cysteine and the closing phenylalanine or tryptophan. Each record gives: CDR3 length, J gene, clone size, V gene, D gene, CDR3 DNA, CDR3 protein. D genes are given only for firm matches. Clone size, where shown, is once, few, many, or a class for clones that have expanded.

16	TRBJ1-2	-	TRBV5-4	-	TGTGCCAGCAGCCTTGGGGGTCTGGGAGCTAACTATGGCTACACCTTC	CASSLGGLGANYGYTF
15	TRBJ1-6	-	TRBV29-1	TRBD1	TGCAGCGATTCACAGGGGCCCCTCGATAATTCACCCCTCCACTTT	CSDSQGPLDNSPLHF
17	TRBJ2-3	-	TRBV6-2/TRBV6-3	TRBD1	TGTGCCAGCAGTAGTTTTCCCGGGACAGGGAACCCAGATACGCAGTATTTT	CASSSFPGTGNPDTQYF
16	TRBJ1-1	-	TRBV6-1	-	TGTGCCAGCAGTGAGAATGAGGGGAACGGGAACACTAAAGCTTTCTTT	CASSENEGNGNTKAFF
12	TRBJ1-2	-	TRBV20-1	TRBD1	TGCAGTGCTGGAGGACAGGGCTATGGCTACACCTTC	CSAGGQGYGYTF
13	TRBJ2-1	-	TRBV28	TRBD1	TGTGCCAGCATAGGGACAGTCCAAGAGACCCAGTTCTTC	CASIGTVQETQFF
12	TRBJ1-2	few	TRBV7-2	-	TGTGCCAGCAGCTTGGATTTGGATGGCTACACCTTC	CASSLDLDGYTF
16	TRBJ2-1	-	TRBV20-1	TRBD2	TGCAGTGCTACCGCCCCGCGAAGCGGGAGTATCGGTGAGCAGTTCTTC	CSATAPRSGSIGEQFF
11	TRBJ2-7	-	TRBV20-1	-	TGCAGTGCCAAACGGGTCTACGAGCAGTACTTC	CSAKRVYEQYF
13	TRBJ1-2	-	TRBV6-1	-	TGTGCCAGCAGTGAATACACAGGGAGCGGCTACACCTTC	CASSEYTGSGYTF
15	TRBJ2-3	-	TRBV9	-	TGTGCCAGCAGCGTAGGAACTAGCCGAACAGATACGCAGTATTTT	CASSVGTSRTDTQYF
17	TRBJ2-3	few	TRBV7-9	-	TGTGCCAGCAGCCCCTCTATCGACTCTGCTGGCACAGATACGCAGTATTTT	CASSPSIDSAGTDTQYF
14	TRBJ2-5	few	TRBV20-1	-	TGCAGTGCCCGCTGGGGCAGGGATCAAGAGACCCAGTACTTC	CSARWGRDQETQYF
15	TRBJ1-2	few	TRBV5-1	-	TGCGCCAGCAGCTCTATAGGGTTAGGGGCCTATGGCTACACCTTC	CASSSIGLGAYGYTF
14	TRBJ2-7	-	TRBV5-1	-	TGCGCCAGCAGCTTGGTGACATGGAACTACGAGCAGTACTTC	CASSLVTWNYEQYF
15	TRBJ1-4	few	TRBV6-1	-	TGTGCCAGCAGTGATTATGGCAGGGATGGCGAAAAACTGTTTTTT	CASSDYGRDGEKLFF
17	TRBJ1-1	-	TRBV5-1	-	TGCGCCAGCAGCTTCAACGGCCGGGTTGGGGAGAACACTGAAGCTTTCTTT	CASSFNGRVGENTEAFF
14	TRBJ2-7	-	TRBV9	-	TGTGCCAGCAGCAACAGGGTTAGTGTCTACGAGCAGTACTTC	CASSNRVSVYEQYF
16	TRBJ2-7	-	TRBV20-1	TRBD2	TGCAGTGCTAGTAGGACTAGCGGGGGGACGAGCTACGAGCAGTACTTC	CSASRTSGGTSYEQYF
12	TRBJ1-1	-	TRBV24-1	TRBD1	TGTGCCACCAGTGATCGGGACAGGGGAGCTTTCTTT	CATSDRDRGAFF
13	TRBJ2-2	-	TRBV4-1	-	TGCGCCAGCAGCCAACCTCTCACCGGGGAGCTGTTTTTT	CASSQPLTGELFF
14	TRBJ2-7	-	TRBV4-1	-	TGCGCCAGCAGCCAAGACAACCTCTCCTACGAGCAGTACTTC	CASSQDNLSYEQYF
14	TRBJ2-1	-	TRBV25-1	TRBD2	TGTGCCAGCAGTGAAGCGGGGGTGTACAATGAGCAGTTCTTC	CASSEAGVYNEQFF
13	TRBJ1-2	few	TRBV7-9	-	TGTGCCAGCAGCTTAGTTGAGGGCTATGGCTACACCTTC	CASSLVEGYGYTF
16	TRBJ2-1	few	TRBV3-1	TRBD2	TGTGCCAGCAAACCCCTGGGACTAGCGGGACCCGGATCGCAGTTCTTC	CASKPLGLAGPGSQFF
14	TRBJ2-1	-	TRBV27	-	TGTGCCAGCGCACATATACTCGTAAACAATGAGCAGTTCTTC	CASAHILVNNEQFF
14	TRBJ2-1	-	TRBV5-6	TRBD1	TGTGCCAGCACTACTGAGGCAGGGGGCGATGAGCAGTTCTTC	CASTTEAGGDEQFF
15	TRBJ2-3	-	TRBV12-3/TRBV12-4	-	TGTGCCAGCAGTTTAGACGGGAAAGGGACAGATACGCAGTATTTT	CASSLDGKGTDTQYF